This T cell receptor beta chain was sequenced in a study of shared T cell receptors in the human thymus. Trimming cost V 3 bases and J 3 bases, with 18 bases left between them. The CDR3 is 16 residues long. Germline CDR1 reads LGHNA; CDR2 reads YNFKEQ. Sequencing was performed with immunoSEQ multiplex PCR; in TCRdb, only in-frame clones are kept and a portion is missing. The sample lists 630,000 or so clones, around 87% occurring once. The same sample was also studied in work on human thymus T cells. In that study: Donors were healthy Finnish infants having corrective surgery for congenital heart defects. In corrective heart surgery, resections were taken, and these provided the thymus tissue. What related research reported was that thymic repertoires overlapped highly among unrelated individuals.

The sequence was obtained from a boy in the first two years of life with a congenital heart defect. The chain couples TRBV4-2 to TRBJ2-7; D call uncertain. Input material: thymocytes. In DNA form, the CDR3 reads TGTGCCAGCAGCCATGGGTCCCAGGAACAACACTACGAGCAGTACTTC. It yields the protein CASSHGSQEQHYEQYF.